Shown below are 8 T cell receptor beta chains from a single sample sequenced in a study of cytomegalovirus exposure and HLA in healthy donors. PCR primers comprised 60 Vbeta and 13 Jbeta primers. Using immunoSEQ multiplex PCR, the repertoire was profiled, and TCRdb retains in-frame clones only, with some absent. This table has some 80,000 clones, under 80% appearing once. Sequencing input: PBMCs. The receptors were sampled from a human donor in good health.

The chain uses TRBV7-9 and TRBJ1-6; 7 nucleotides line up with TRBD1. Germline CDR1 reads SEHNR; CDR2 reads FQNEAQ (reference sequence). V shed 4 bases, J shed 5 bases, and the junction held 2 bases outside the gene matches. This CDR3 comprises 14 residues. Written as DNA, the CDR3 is TGTGCCAGCAGCTCGGGACAGCATAATTCACCCCTCCACTTT. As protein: CASSSGQHNSPLHF.

The DNA for the CDR3 is TGTGCCAGCGTCTCATTGGGACAGGGCAATGAGCAGTTCTTC. As protein: CASVSLGQGNEQFF. The chain joins TRBV21-1 to TRBJ2-1; the listed D gene, TRBD1, was not tested against the DNA. TRBV21-1 is shown as a pseudogene. The CDR3 runs 14 residues.

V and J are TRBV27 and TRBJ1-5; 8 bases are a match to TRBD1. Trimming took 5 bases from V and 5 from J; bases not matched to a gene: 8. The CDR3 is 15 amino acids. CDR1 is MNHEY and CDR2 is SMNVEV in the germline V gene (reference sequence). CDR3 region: CASSANTGGHQPQHF. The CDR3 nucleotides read TGTGCCAGCAGTGCCAACACAGGGGGTCATCAGCCCCAGCATTTT.

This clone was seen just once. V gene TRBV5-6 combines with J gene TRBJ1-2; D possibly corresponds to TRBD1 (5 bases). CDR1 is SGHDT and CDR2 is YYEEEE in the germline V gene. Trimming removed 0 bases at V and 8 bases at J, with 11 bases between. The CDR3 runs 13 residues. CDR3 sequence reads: CASSLGRVGGYTF. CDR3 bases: TGTGCCAGCAGCTTGGGCAGGGTGGGCGGCTACACCTTC.

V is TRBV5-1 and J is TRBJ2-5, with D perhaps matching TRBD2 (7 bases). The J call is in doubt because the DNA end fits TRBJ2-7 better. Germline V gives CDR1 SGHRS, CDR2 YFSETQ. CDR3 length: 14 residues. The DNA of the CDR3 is TGCGCCAGCAGCTTGGTTCGGGGGGACAACGAGCAGTACTTC. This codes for CASSLVRGDNEQYF.

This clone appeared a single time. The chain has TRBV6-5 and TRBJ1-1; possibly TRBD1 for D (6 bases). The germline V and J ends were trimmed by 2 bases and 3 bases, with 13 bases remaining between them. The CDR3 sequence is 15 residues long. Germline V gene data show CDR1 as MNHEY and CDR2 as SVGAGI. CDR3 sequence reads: CASSYNGGEDTEAFF. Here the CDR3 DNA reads TGTGCCAGCAGTTACAATGGGGGCGAAGACACTGAAGCTTTCTTT.

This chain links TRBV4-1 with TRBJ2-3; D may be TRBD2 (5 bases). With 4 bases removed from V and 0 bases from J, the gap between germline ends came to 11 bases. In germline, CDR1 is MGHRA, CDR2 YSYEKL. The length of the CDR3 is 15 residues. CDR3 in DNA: TGCGCCAGCAGCCCAGGACTGGGGAGCACAGATACGCAGTATTTT. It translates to CASSPGLGSTDTQYF.

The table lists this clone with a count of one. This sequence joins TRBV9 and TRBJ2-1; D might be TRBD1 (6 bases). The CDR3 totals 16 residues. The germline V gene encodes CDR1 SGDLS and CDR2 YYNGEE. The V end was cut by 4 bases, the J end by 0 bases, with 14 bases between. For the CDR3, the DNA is TGTGCCAGCAGCCCAAGGACAGCAACCTCCTACAATGAGCAGTTCTTC. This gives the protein CASSPRTATSYNEQFF.